Each of the 27 T cell receptor beta chains below was sequenced from the same sample in a study of beta chain features in type 1 diabetes. Points from the study as a whole: Type 1 diabetes patients had moderately but significantly shorter TCRB CDR3s in all four CD4+ subsets.

Of the isolated RNA, all was reverse transcribed, and so the sequenced material was expressed TCRB transcripts. Clones were read by immunoSEQ multiplex PCR, and TCRdb kept only the in-frame ones, dropping some. The data contain roughly 240,000 clones, roughly a quarter of them singletons. For these TCRs, the target antigens are not known. Specimen: naive CD4+ T cells from blood. These receptors came from a woman in her thirties with type 1 diabetes.

This clone has only a few counts. The chain links TRBV29-1 to TRBJ1-1; 7 nucleotides agree with TRBD1. Germline CDR1 is SQVTM and CDR2 is ANQGSEA. The junction had 4 bases not matched to a gene; V was cut back by 6 bases and J by 0 bases. CDR3 length: 13 amino acids. The CDR3 spells CSVETGLNTEAFF. The CDR3 region has the DNA TGCAGCGTAGAGACAGGGCTGAACACTGAAGCTTTCTTT.

The CDR3 nucleotides are TGTGCCTGGAGTGAGGGGGTGACCCAGTACTTC. Encoded protein: CAWSEGVTQYF. The V call is TRBV30, the J call TRBJ2-5; a weak D match, TRBD1 (6 bases). This CDR3 spans 11 amino acids. Trimming stripped 1 base from V and 7 bases from J, with 7 bases between. Germline assignment: CDR1 GTSNPN and CDR2 SVGIG (reference sequence).

This clone has only one observation. The rearrangement uses TRBV30 and TRBJ2-5; D is uncertain. Trimming removed 1 base from V and 3 bases from J, with 6 bases in between. Germline V gene sequence: CDR1 GTSNPN, CDR2 SVGIG (reference sequence). CDR3 size: 12 residues. The CDR3 DNA is TGTGCCTGGAGTGCACAGAAAGAGACCCAGTACTTC. It yields the protein CAWSAQKETQYF.

In DNA form, the CDR3 reads TGTGCCAGTAGTATCGGCACTACCGATACGCAGTATTTT. Translated, it gives CASSIGTTDTQYF. The chain is built from TRBV19 and TRBJ2-3; D gene ambiguous. V lost 3 bases, J lost 6 bases, and 10 bases lay in between. The CDR3 has 13 amino acids. Germline loops: CDR1 LNHDA, CDR2 SQIVND (reference sequence).

V and J are TRBV7-9 and TRBJ1-2; 7 positions agree with TRBD1. V lost 4 bases to trimming and J lost 7 bases; unmatched junction nucleotides: 9. The CDR3 length is 14 residues. Germline CDR1 reads SEHNR; CDR2 reads FQNEAQ (reference sequence). The DNA for the CDR3 is TGTGCCAGCAGCTCCCCAGGGGGTCCTATTGGCTACACCTTC. Its protein is CASSSPGGPIGYTF.

J is TRBJ1-2 and V is TRBV29-1; the match to TRBD1 covers 7 bases. Trimming removed 6 bases from V and 1 base from J; junction bases left unmatched: 14. CDR1 and CDR2 (germline): SQVTM, ANQGSEA. This CDR3 spans 16 amino acids. The CDR3 loop reads CSVGHPNRDSNYGYTF. In DNA form, the CDR3 reads TGCAGCGTGGGACACCCCAACCGGGACAGTAACTATGGCTACACCTTC. Full variable domain (remainder filled in from reference TRBV29-1 and TRBJ1-2): SAVISQKPSRDICQRGTSLTIQCQVDSQVTMMFWYRQQPGQSLTLIATANQGSEATYESGFVIDKFPISRPNLTFSTLTVSNMSPEDSSIYLCSVGHPNRDSNYGYTFGSGTRLTVV.

The chain combines TRBV7-3 with TRBJ2-7; D not certain. The V and J ends lost 1 base and 2 bases respectively, with 12 bases between them. CDR3 length: 15 residues. The germline V gene encodes CDR1 SGHTA and CDR2 FQGTGA. CDR3 loop: CASSLNPGFTYEQYF. For the CDR3, the DNA is TGTGCCAGCAGCTTAAACCCGGGTTTCACCTACGAGCAGTACTTC. Combining the CDR3 with reference TRBV7-3 and TRBJ2-7 gives the whole variable domain GAGVSQTPSNKVTEKGKYVELRCDPISGHTALYWYRQSLGQGPEFLIYFQGTGAADDSGLPNDRFFAVRPEGSVSTLKIQRTERGDSAVYLCASSLNPGFTYEQYFGPGTRLTVT.

This clone was counted a few times. This chain joins TRBV29-1 and TRBJ2-3; D remains ambiguous. V was clipped by 2 bases and J by 5 bases, with 8 bases between them. The CDR3 totals 12 residues. Germline V gene sequence: CDR1 SQVTM, CDR2 ANQGSEA. In DNA, the CDR3 is TGCAGCGTTGAAAGCGTGAGAGATACGCAGTATTTT. It translates to CSVESVRDTQYF.

V usage is TRBV30 and J usage is TRBJ2-7; D is unresolved. CDR3 length equals 13 residues. The germline CDR1 and CDR2 sequences are GTSNPN and SVGIG (reference sequence). Trimming shortened V by 3 bases and J by 5 bases, and 14 bases separated the two germline ends. The CDR3 reads CAWSVQSFHEQYF. CDR3 in DNA: TGTGCCTGGAGCGTGCAGTCCTTTCACGAGCAGTACTTC.

This clone was observed a few times. As DNA, the CDR3 is TGTGCCAGCAGCTACCGGGACAGGGGGCAAGCTTTCTTT. Its translation is CASSYRDRGQAFF. The rearrangement links TRBV5-4 to TRBJ1-1, with 12 bases identical to TRBD1. Germline loops: CDR1 SGHNT, CDR2 YYREEE (reference sequence). V gave up 3 bases and J gave up 9 bases; unmatched junction bases: 3. The CDR3 is 13 amino acids.

V is TRBV5-1 and J is TRBJ2-6; D may be TRBD1 (6 bases). CDR3 size: 17 residues. From germline, CDR1 is SGHRS and CDR2 YFSETQ. The V end was cut by 1 base, the J end by 0 bases, with 11 bases between. CDR3 nucleotide sequence: TGCGCCAGCAGCTTGCTGACAGGAGACTCTGGGGCCAACGTCCTGACTTTC. This encodes CASSLLTGDSGANVLTF.

The chain uses TRBV29-1 and TRBJ1-2; a possible D gene is TRBD1 (6 bases). Between the trimmed V and J ends, which lost 8 bases and 4 bases, there was a span of 11 bases. The CDR3 runs 11 residues. Germline CDR1 reads SQVTM; CDR2 reads ANQGSEA. CDR3 in amino acids: CSIGGAYGYTF. The DNA of the CDR3 is TGCAGCATAGGGGGGGCCTATGGCTACACCTTC.

The genes are TRBV13 and TRBJ1-1, with D possibly TRBD1 on 6 matching bases. Germline V gene sequence: CDR1 PRHDT, CDR2 FYEKMQ (reference sequence). This CDR3 has 14 amino acids. V was clipped by 4 bases and J by 1 base, with 10 bases between them. CDR3 nucleotide sequence: TGTGCCAGCAGCTCCTTGGACAGGAACACTGAAGCTTTCTTT. Translated: CASSSLDRNTEAFF.

The J gene is TRBJ2-7, the V gene TRBV4-1; TRBD2 might be the D (6 bases). V was trimmed by 1 base and J by 3 bases, leaving 13 bases between them. Looked up from germline, CDR1 is MGHRA and CDR2 is YSYEKL. The CDR3 spans 15 residues. The CDR3 spells CASSQAASDNYEQYF. CDR3 nucleotide sequence: TGCGCCAGCAGCCAAGCGGCTAGCGACAACTACGAGCAGTACTTC.

J is TRBJ1-2 and V is TRBV6-6; D unclear. This CDR3 contains 14 residues. Trimming took off 1 base at V and 4 bases at J, with 10 bases between the two ends. Looked up from germline, CDR1 is MNHNY and CDR2 is SVGAGI (reference sequence). The CDR3 reads CASSYLQVAYGYTF. In nucleotides, the CDR3 is TGTGCCAGCAGTTACTTGCAGGTGGCCTATGGCTACACCTTC.

The V call is TRBV25-1, the J call TRBJ1-1; 7 bases are shared with TRBD1. The CDR3 covers 18 residues. The V gene end was trimmed by 3 bases and the J gene end by 0 bases; junction bases not matched to a gene: 13. Germline CDR1 reads MGHDK; CDR2 reads SYGVNS. CDR3 sequence: CASSDPLRQGTMNTEAFF. The CDR3 DNA reads TGTGCCAGCAGTGACCCTCTTCGACAGGGAACCATGAACACTGAAGCTTTCTTT. The full variable domain, in which reference TRBV25-1 and TRBJ1-1 provide the parts outside the CDR3, is EADIYQTPRYLVIGTGKKITLECSQTMGHDKMYWYQQDPGMELHLIHYSYGVNSTEKGDLSSESTVSRIRTEHFPLTLESARPSHTSQYLCASSDPLRQGTMNTEAFFGQGTRLTVV.

This chain uses TRBV9 with TRBJ2-1; 8 positions match TRBD2. Losses at the gene ends were 4 bases for V and 6 bases for J; bases not matched to a gene: 3. The CDR3 runs 13 residues. Germline V CDR1 and CDR2: SGDLS, YYNGEE. Here the CDR3 reads CASSQTSANEQFF. DNA for the CDR3: TGTGCCAGCAGCCAGACTAGCGCCAATGAGCAGTTCTTC.

This clone was observed a handful of times. The J gene is TRBJ2-7, the V gene TRBV30; D possibly corresponds to TRBD1 (6 bases). V lost 0 bases to trimming and J lost 0 bases, with 12 bases between them. The V gene's germline CDR1 is GTSNPN and CDR2 SVGIG (reference sequence). This CDR3 has 15 amino acids. This CDR3 reads CAWSVFGTYSYEQYF. The CDR3 region has the DNA TGTGCCTGGAGTGTATTTGGGACATACTCCTACGAGCAGTACTTC.

This clone was seen only a few times. The V call is TRBV29-1, the J call TRBJ2-3; TRBD1 is a possible D gene (5 bases). V was clipped by 0 bases and J by 4 bases, with 14 bases between them. CDR1 and CDR2 from the germline V gene are SQVTM and ANQGSEA. CDR3 size: 15 residues. CDR3 residues: CSVEDRPGWPDTQYF. The DNA of the CDR3 is TGCAGCGTTGAAGATCGGCCAGGGTGGCCAGATACGCAGTATTTT.

The V and J genes are TRBV27 and TRBJ2-1; 13 bases line up with TRBD2. This CDR3 spans 15 amino acids. The trim removed 5 bases at V and 8 bases at J, leaving 6 bases unmatched. The germline gives CDR1 MNHEY, CDR2 SMNVEV (reference sequence). CDR3 coding DNA: TGTGCCAGCAGTCCCGGACTAGCGGGAGAGGATGAGCAGTTCTTC. Translated, it gives CASSPGLAGEDEQFF.

This rearrangement joins TRBV7-3 to TRBJ2-3; possibly TRBD1 for D (6 bases). The CDR3 extends over 15 amino acids. CDR1 is SGHTA and CDR2 is FQGTGA in the germline V gene. Trimming removed 2 bases from V and 1 base from J, with 10 bases in between. The CDR3 here is CASSLQAGGTDTQYF. CDR3 sequence (DNA): TGTGCCAGCAGCTTACAAGCAGGGGGCACAGATACGCAGTATTTT. Based on the CDR3 plus reference TRBV7-3 and TRBJ2-3, the full variable domain is GAGVSQTPSNKVTEKGKYVELRCDPISGHTALYWYRQSLGQGPEFLIYFQGTGAADDSGLPNDRFFAVRPEGSVSTLKIQRTERGDSAVYLCASSLQAGGTDTQYFGPGTRLTVL.

The chain is built from TRBV13 and TRBJ2-5; D is possibly TRBD1 (6 bases). CDR1 PRHDT and CDR2 FYEKMQ come from the germline V gene (reference sequence). V was shortened by 5 bases and J by 2 bases, with 9 bases between the two germline ends. The CDR3 runs 13 residues. CDR3 in DNA: TGTGCCAGCAGCGTCGACAGGCAAGAGACCCAGTACTTC. Translating gives CASSVDRQETQYF.

J is TRBJ2-7 and V is TRBV30; the match to TRBD2 covers 7 bases. Per the germline V gene, CDR1 is GTSNPN and CDR2 is SVGIG (reference sequence). CDR3 length equals 14 residues. V shed 1 base and J 4 bases; nucleotides not matched to a gene: 7. CDR3 sequence (DNA): TGTGCCTGGAGTGGTGGCGGGAGAGTTTACGAGCAGTACTTC. Encoded protein: CAWSGGGRVYEQYF.

Here the CDR3 DNA reads TGTGCCACCTCGTGGCGGAGGGAGAGGACAGATACGCAGTATTTT. Its protein product is CATSWRRERTDTQYF. The V gene is TRBV19, the J gene TRBJ2-3; maybe TRBD2 (6 bases). Germline V lookup: CDR1 LNHDA, CDR2 SQIVND (reference sequence). The CDR3 has 15 amino acids. V was clipped by 10 bases and J by 3 bases, with 20 bases between them.

This chain links TRBV28 with TRBJ2-2; a possible D gene is TRBD2 (5 bases). CDR3 length equals 15 residues. Deletions cut 7 bases from V and 5 bases from J, with 17 bases between. CDR1 and CDR2 (germline): MDHEN, SYDVKM. CDR3 residues: CASINGGPATGELFF. The DNA for the CDR3 is TGTGCCAGCATCAATGGAGGTCCAGCTACCGGGGAGCTGTTTTTT.

The chain uses TRBV28 and TRBJ1-2, with TRBD1 matching over 10 bases. The CDR3 is made up of 15 amino acids. The germline CDR1 and CDR2 sequences are MDHEN and SYDVKM. CDR3 in amino acids: CATSRQGARNYGYTF. For the CDR3, the DNA is TGTGCTACCTCTCGACAGGGGGCGAGGAACTATGGCTACACCTTC.

This clone was counted between two and nine times. The V and J genes are TRBV19 and TRBJ2-5; 9 nucleotides agree with TRBD2. Germline V gene lookup returns CDR1 LNHDA and CDR2 SQIVND (reference sequence). The J segment lost 6 bases and the V segment lost 3 bases, leaving 8 bases of the junction unmatched. The CDR3 is 15 residues long. The CDR3 DNA reads TGTGCCAGTAGTATGTCGGTAGCGGGAGCGAAGACCCAGTACTTC. Its protein is CASSMSVAGAKTQYF.